Presented here are 16 T cell receptor beta chains from one specimen sequenced in a study of blood T cell repertoires in COVID-19 (dated by TCRdb to the early 2020s). The protocol used for the library was the immunoSEQ multiplex PCR assay. The clones in this table, taken by TCRdb from immuneACCESS, are in-frame only. Not every clone is retained; where verified, under half of the shortfall comes from an unresolved V gene, and the cause of the rest is unknown. The sample records roughly 7,500 clones, less than 85% of which are singletons. The ten most abundant clones make up roughly 32% of the sample. Sequencing was carried out using peripheral blood. The receptors come from a human donor in a cohort sampled during active COVID-19.

For the CDR3, the DNA is TGTGCCAGCAGCGCCCAAAGGGGGGGGACTACGCAGTATTTT. This translates into CASSAQRGGTTQYF. This chain uses TRBV9 with TRBJ2-3, with D possibly being TRBD2 (7 bases). V gave up 3 bases and J gave up 8 bases, with 16 bases separating them. Looked up from germline, CDR1 is SGDLS and CDR2 is YYNGEE. CDR3 length equals 14 residues.

V gene TRBV4-3 combines with J gene TRBJ2-7; the match to TRBD2 covers 11 bases. Germline V gene lookup returns CDR1 LGHNA and CDR2 YSLEER. CDR3 length: 14 amino acids. With 4 bases clipped from V and 1 base from J, the junction kept 0 bases outside the gene matches. CDR3: CASSPSGGSYEQYF. The CDR3 bases are TGCGCCAGCAGCCCTAGCGGGGGGTCCTACGAGCAGTACTTC.

The chain recombines TRBV5-5 with TRBJ1-5; 8 nucleotides align to TRBD1. V trimming: 2 bases; J trimming: 7 bases; junction bases outside the gene matches: 8. The CDR3 length is 15 residues. Germline CDR1 and CDR2: SGHKS and YYEKEE (reference sequence). CDR3: CASSLGQGFYQPQHF. In nucleotides, the CDR3 is TGTGCCAGCAGCTTAGGACAGGGATTTTACCAGCCCCAGCATTTT.

The V and J genes are TRBV7-2 and TRBJ2-7, with TRBD2 identical over 8 bases. The V and J ends lost 5 bases and 5 bases, in that order; junction bases with no gene match: 8. CDR1 and CDR2 from the germline V gene are SGHTA and FQGNSA. The length of the CDR3 is 14 residues. CDR3 nucleotide sequence: TGTGCCAGCAGCCCGCTGGGACTAGGGGACGAGCAGTACTTC. This sequence encodes CASSPLGLGDEQYF.

The genes are TRBV14 and TRBJ2-7, with D maybe TRBD2 (5 bases). Trimming took 4 bases from V and 7 from J, leaving 14 bases between them. CDR3 length: 13 amino acids. Germline V gene data show CDR1 as SGHDN and CDR2 as FVKESK. In DNA, the CDR3 is TGTGCCAGCAGCCGGACGGGGATTTATGAGCAGTACGTC. This codes for CASSRTGIYEQYV.

The rearrangement joins TRBV29-1 to TRBJ2-1; 12 nucleotides line up with TRBD2. V dropped 7 bases and J dropped 6; count of bases not matched to a gene: 4. The germline V gene has CDR1 SQVTM and CDR2 ANQGSEA. This CDR3 spans 13 amino acids. CDR3 loop: CSAVGLAGNEQFF. The CDR3 coding sequence is TGCAGCGCTGTGGGACTAGCGGGCAATGAGCAGTTCTTC.

With regard to this clone: Germline is not matched at one junction end, which may reflect a read error. The rearrangement joins TRBV7-2 to TRBJ1-3, with D unclear. The CDR3 length is 16 residues. Looked up from germline, CDR1 is SGHTA and CDR2 is FQGNSA. CDR3 in amino acids: CASSLAPQLSGSTIYF. Written as DNA, the CDR3 is TGTGCCAGCAGCTTAGCGCCACAGCTCTCTGGAAGCACCATATATTTT.

The V and J genes are TRBV9 and TRBJ2-6; 8 positions agree with TRBD1. CDR1 and CDR2 (germline): SGDLS, YYNGEE. The CDR3 has 19 residues. Losses at the gene ends were 3 bases for V and 4 bases for J; bases not matched to a gene: 15. Here the CDR3 reads CASSGPEQGASYGANVLTF. CDR3 bases: TGTGCCAGCAGCGGCCCCGAGCAGGGGGCATCCTACGGGGCCAACGTCCTGACTTTC. Full variable domain (remainder filled in from reference TRBV9 and TRBJ2-6): DSGVTQTPKHLITATGQRVTLRCSPRSGDLSVYWYQQSLDQGLQFLIQYYNGEERAKGNILERFSAQQFPDLHSELNLSSLELGDSALYFCASSGPEQGASYGANVLTFGAGSRLTVL.

For this clone: One end of the junction does not line up with germline, which may come from a read error. The chain recombines TRBV7-7 with TRBJ2-1; D is unresolved. CDR1 SSHAT and CDR2 FNYEAQ come from the germline V gene (reference sequence). The CDR3 is 15 residues long. CDR3 DNA: TGTGCTAGCAGCTTAGTTAGTACCCCTTACAATGAGCAGTTCTTC. Amino acid sequence: CASSLVSTPYNEQFF.

The chain has TRBV18 and TRBJ2-7, with a tentative D call TRBD1 (6 bases). Germline CDR1 KGHSH, CDR2 LQKENI. Deletions cut 3 bases from V and 1 base from J, with 16 bases between. There are 16 residues in the CDR3. CDR3 nucleotides: TGTGCCAGCTCACCCTGGTCAGGGGCACTTTCCTACGAGCAGTACTTC. Its protein is CASSPWSGALSYEQYF. Supplemented by reference TRBV18 and TRBJ2-7, the full variable domain reads NAGVMQNPRHLVRRRGQEARLRCSPMKGHSHVYWYRQLPEEGLKFMVYLQKENIIDESGMPKERFSAEFPKEGPSILRIQQVVRGDSAAYFCASSPWSGALSYEQYFGPGTRLTVT.

This rearrangement joins TRBV7-9 to TRBJ2-7; 8 bases fit TRBD1. After removal of 4 bases from V and 3 bases from J, the junction contained 11 bases not matched to a gene. The CDR3 sequence is 16 residues long. CDR1 SEHNR and CDR2 FQNEAQ come from the germline V gene (reference sequence). In DNA form, the CDR3 reads TGTGCCAGCAGCTCGAGCCGGGGACAGGAGTACTACGAGCAGTACTTC. It encodes CASSSSRGQEYYEQYF.

The V gene is TRBV6-6, the J gene TRBJ1-1; D gene unclear. CDR1 is MNHNY and CDR2 is SVGAGI in the germline V gene (reference sequence). This CDR3 region has 14 residues. With 2 bases removed from V and 1 base from J, the gap between germline ends came to 8 bases. CDR3 in DNA: TGTGCCAGCAGTTACCCCGAAGCGAACACTGAAGCTTTCTTT. It translates to CASSYPEANTEAFF.

J is TRBJ2-2 and V is TRBV12-3 or TRBV12-4; D remains unclear. This CDR3 spans 11 amino acids. V dropped 5 bases and J dropped 8 bases, with 6 bases sitting between them. The CDR3 nucleotides read TGTGCCAGCAGTAGAGAGGGGGAGCTGTTTTTT. It yields the protein CASSREGELFF.

Regarding this clone: Additional DNA sequences in this sample encode the identical CDR3. The V gene is TRBV5-1, the J gene TRBJ2-4; TRBD1 matches at 9 bases. J lost 0 bases, V lost 0 bases, and 4 bases had no gene match. The CDR3 length is 17 residues. From germline, CDR1 is SGHRS and CDR2 YFSETQ. The CDR3 sequence is CASSLGRQGVAKNIQYF. Here the CDR3 DNA reads TGCGCCAGCAGCTTGGGGAGACAGGGGGTAGCCAAAAACATTCAGTACTTC.

The chain uses TRBV18 and TRBJ2-1, with a possible D match to TRBD2 (6 bases). The germline V gene encodes CDR1 KGHSH and CDR2 LQKENI. V lost 3 bases, J lost 6 bases, and 15 bases lay in between. This CDR3 contains 15 residues. The CDR3 reads CASSPPGRGGNEQFF. In DNA, the CDR3 is TGTGCCAGCTCACCGCCCGGAAGGGGAGGCAATGAGCAGTTCTTC. Drawing the rest from reference TRBV18 and TRBJ2-1, the complete variable domain is NAGVMQNPRHLVRRRGQEARLRCSPMKGHSHVYWYRQLPEEGLKFMVYLQKENIIDESGMPKERFSAEFPKEGPSILRIQQVVRGDSAAYFCASSPPGRGGNEQFFGPGTRLTVL.

The V gene is TRBV19, the J gene TRBJ2-6; tentative D call: TRBD1 (5 bases). Deletions cut 3 bases from V and 0 bases from J, with 12 bases between. The germline V gene has CDR1 LNHDA and CDR2 SQIVND (reference sequence). This CDR3 spans 17 amino acids. DNA of the CDR3: TGTGCCAGTAGTATCCGGCAGGGTTCCTCTGGGGCCAACGTCCTGACTTTC. Translation: CASSIRQGSSGANVLTF.